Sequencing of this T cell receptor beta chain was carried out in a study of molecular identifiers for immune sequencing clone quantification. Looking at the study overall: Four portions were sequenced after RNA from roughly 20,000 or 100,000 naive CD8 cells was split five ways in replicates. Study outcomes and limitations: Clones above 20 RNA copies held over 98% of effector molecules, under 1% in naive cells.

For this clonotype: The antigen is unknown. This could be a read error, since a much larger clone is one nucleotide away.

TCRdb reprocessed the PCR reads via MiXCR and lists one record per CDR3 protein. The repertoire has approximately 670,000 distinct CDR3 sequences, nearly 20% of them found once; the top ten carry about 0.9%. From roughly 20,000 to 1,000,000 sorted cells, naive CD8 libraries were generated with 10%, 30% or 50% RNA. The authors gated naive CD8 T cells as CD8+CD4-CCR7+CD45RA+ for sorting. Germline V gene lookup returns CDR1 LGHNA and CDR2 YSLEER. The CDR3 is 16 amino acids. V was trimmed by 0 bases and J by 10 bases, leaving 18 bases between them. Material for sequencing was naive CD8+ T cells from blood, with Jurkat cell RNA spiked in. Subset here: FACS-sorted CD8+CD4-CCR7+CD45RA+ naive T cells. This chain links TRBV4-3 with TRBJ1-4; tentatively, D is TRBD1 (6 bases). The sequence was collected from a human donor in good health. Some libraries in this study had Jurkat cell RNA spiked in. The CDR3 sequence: CASSQDRDRRGGKLFF. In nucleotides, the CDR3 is TGCGCCAGCAGCCAAGACCGAGACAGGCGGGGTGGAAAACTGTTTTTT.